The text below deals with one T cell receptor beta chain. This sample was taken from a study of T cell changes during pregnancy in multiple sclerosis. Only in-frame clones appear in the TCRdb table, and some are missing; sequencing was by immunoSEQ multiplex PCR. The table shows about 69,000 clones, with approximately 91% occurring only once. This receptor was identified in a female donor with multiple sclerosis, enrolled in a pregnancy study. The sequenced sample was peripheral blood, obtained in the third trimester of pregnancy.

The CDR3 region is CASSSRLAGFTDTQYF. CDR3 DNA: TGTGCCAGCAGCTCCAGACTAGCGGGCTTCACAGATACGCAGTATTTT. V and J are TRBV7-9 and TRBJ2-3, with 10 bases fitting TRBD2. The trim removed 4 bases at V and 2 bases at J, leaving 6 bases unmatched. Germline-derived CDR1 and CDR2 are SEHNR and FQNEAQ (reference sequence). The CDR3 contains 16 residues.